This T cell receptor (beta chain) derives from a study of T-cell reconstitution after alpha-beta-depleted transplantation in children. General study results and limits: Some patients' high day-60 TCRbeta diversity was attributed to recipient cells surviving conditioning.

This clonotype showed up just once. Its target is unknown. The authors prepared the TCRbeta library with unique molecular identifiers. In TCRdb, the PCR reads were re-called with MiXCR into one record per CDR3 protein. The sample has about 240,000 distinct CDR3 sequences; under 30% are singletons. Trimming took 2 bases from V and 10 from J; bases not matched to a gene: 15. CDR1 is SGHRS, CDR2 YFSETQ, per germline. The CDR3 totals 17 residues. The chain carries TRBV5-1 and TRBJ1-6; 7 bases fit TRBD1. The sequence derives from a girl aged 2 to 10 with Fanconi anemia, due to receive a stem cell transplant. The sample was PBMCs, taken before TCRalphabeta/CD19-depleted stem cell transplant. The CDR3 nucleotides are TGCGCCAGCAGCTTCGAACCAGATTACAGGGGCGGATCACCCCTCCACTTT. The encoded protein is CASSFEPDYRGGSPLHF.